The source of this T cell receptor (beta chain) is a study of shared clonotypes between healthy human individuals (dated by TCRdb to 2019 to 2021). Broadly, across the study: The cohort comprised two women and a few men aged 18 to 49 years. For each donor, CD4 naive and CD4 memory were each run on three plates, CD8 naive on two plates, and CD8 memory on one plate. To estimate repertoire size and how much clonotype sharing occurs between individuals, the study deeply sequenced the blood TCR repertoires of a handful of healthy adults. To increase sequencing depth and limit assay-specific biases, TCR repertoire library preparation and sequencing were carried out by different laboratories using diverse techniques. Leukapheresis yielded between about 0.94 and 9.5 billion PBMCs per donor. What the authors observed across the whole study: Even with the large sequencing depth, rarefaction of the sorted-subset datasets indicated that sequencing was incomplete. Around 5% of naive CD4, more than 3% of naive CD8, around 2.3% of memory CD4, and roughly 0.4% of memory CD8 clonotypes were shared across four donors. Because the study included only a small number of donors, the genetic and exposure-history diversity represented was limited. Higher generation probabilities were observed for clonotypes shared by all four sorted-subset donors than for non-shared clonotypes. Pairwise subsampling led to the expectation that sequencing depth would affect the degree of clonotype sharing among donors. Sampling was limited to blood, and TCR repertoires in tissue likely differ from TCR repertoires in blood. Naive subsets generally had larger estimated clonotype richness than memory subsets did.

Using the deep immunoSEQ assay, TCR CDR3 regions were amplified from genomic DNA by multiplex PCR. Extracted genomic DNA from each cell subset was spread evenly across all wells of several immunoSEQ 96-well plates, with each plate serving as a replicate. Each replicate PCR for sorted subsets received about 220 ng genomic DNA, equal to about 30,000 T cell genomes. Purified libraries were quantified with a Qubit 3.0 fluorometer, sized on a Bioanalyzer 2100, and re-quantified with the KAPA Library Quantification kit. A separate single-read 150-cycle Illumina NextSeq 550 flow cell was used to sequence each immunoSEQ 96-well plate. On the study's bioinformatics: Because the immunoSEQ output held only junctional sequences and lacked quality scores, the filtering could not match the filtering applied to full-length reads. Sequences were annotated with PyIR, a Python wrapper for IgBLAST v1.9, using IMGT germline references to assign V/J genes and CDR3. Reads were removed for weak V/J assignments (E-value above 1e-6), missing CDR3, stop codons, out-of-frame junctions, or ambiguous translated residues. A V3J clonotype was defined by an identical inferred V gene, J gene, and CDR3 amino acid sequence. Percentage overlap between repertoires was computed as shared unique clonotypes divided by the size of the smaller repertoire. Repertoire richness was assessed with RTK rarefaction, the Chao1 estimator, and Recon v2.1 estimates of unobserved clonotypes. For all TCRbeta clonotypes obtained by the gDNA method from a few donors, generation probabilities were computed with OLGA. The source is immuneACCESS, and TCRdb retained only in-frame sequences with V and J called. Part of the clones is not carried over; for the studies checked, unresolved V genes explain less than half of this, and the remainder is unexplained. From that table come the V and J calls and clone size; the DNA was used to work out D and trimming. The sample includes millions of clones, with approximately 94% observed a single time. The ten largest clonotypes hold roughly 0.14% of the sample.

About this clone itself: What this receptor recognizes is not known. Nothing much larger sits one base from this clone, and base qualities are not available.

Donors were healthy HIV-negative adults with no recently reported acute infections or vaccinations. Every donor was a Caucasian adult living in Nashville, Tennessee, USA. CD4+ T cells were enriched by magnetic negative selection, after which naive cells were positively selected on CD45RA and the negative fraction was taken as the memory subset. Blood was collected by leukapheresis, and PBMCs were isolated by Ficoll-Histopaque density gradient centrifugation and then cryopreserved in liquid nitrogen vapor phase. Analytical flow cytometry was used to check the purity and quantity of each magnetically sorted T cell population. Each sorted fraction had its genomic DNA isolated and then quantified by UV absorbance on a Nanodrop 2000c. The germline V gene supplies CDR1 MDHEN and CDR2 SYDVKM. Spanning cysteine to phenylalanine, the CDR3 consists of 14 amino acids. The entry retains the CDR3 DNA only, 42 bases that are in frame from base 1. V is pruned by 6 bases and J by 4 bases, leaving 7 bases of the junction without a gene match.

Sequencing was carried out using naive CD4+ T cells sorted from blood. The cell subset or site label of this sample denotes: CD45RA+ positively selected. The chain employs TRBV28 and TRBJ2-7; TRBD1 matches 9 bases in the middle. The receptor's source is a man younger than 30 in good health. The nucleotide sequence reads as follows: TGTGCCAGCAGCCCCGGGACAGGGCCTTACGAGCAGTACTTC. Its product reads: CASSPGTGPYEQYF. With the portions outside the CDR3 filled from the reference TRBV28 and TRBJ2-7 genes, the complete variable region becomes DVKVTQSSRYLVKRTGEKVFLECVQDMDHENMFWYRQDPGLGLRLIYFSYDVKMKEKGDIPEGYSVSREKKERFSLILESASTNQTSMYLCASSPGTGPYEQYFGPGTRLTVT.